This is a list of T cell receptor beta chains from one sample in a study of OX40 agonist ivuxolimab in advanced cancers. Only in-frame clones appear in the TCRdb table, and some are missing; sequencing was by immunoSEQ multiplex PCR. The table has around 70,000 clones, around four fifths seen once. Sequenced here: CD4+ or CD8+ T cells sorted from blood, sampled in a trial of the OX40 agonist ivuxolimab. The receptors here all came from an adult with an advanced solid tumor such as melanoma, head and neck, liver or kidney cancer. Both conserved end residues are part of each CDR3. D genes are given only for firm matches. Clone size is given for some rows only: seen once, a few or many times, or a class if the clone is expanded.

v_call	d_call	clone_size	j_call	cdr3_aa	cdr3_nt
TRBV5-1	NA	NA	TRBJ1-2	CASSLAGVNYGYTF	TGCGCCAGCAGCTTGGCCGGTGTTAACTATGGCTACACCTTC
TRBV21-1	NA	NA	TRBJ2-7	CASSLKQGFVGYEQYF	TGTGCCAGCAGCCTGAAACAGGGTTTTGTCGGGTACGAGCAGTACTTC
TRBV13	NA	NA	TRBJ2-3	CASSLGSAGAPSTDTQYF	TGTGCCAGCAGCTTAGGCTCGGCGGGCGCTCCTAGCACAGATACGCAGTATTTT
TRBV6-6	NA	NA	TRBJ2-3	CASSYEKSTDTQYF	TGTGCCAGCAGTTACGAGAAATCCACAGATACGCAGTATTTT
TRBV2	TRBD1	NA	TRBJ1-4	CASRETGGAEKLFF	TGTGCCAGCAGGGAGACAGGGGGCGCTGAAAAACTGTTTTTT
TRBV7-2	NA	NA	TRBJ1-4	CASSLGGAANEKLFF	TGTGCCAGCAGCTTAGGGGGGGCGGCTAATGAAAAACTGTTTTTT
TRBV5-4	NA	NA	TRBJ2-7	CASSQKVTGYVYEQYF	TGTGCCAGCAGCCAAAAGGTCACGGGATATGTTTACGAGCAGTACTTC
TRBV2	NA	few	TRBJ2-5	CASSEPQQLETQYF	TGTGCCAGCAGTGAACCCCAACAGCTAGAGACCCAGTACTTC
TRBV28	TRBD1	NA	TRBJ2-1	CASRAGTALLNEQFF	TGTGCCAGCAGGGCCGGGACAGCACTTTTAAATGAGCAGTTCTTC
TRBV14	NA	NA	TRBJ2-1	CASSRTGLWNEQFF	TGTGCCAGCAGTCGGACGGGTTTGTGGAATGAGCAGTTCTTC
TRBV7-6	NA	NA	TRBJ2-1	CASSLNPLDEQFF	TGTGCCAGCAGCTTAAATCCGCTCGATGAGCAGTTCTTC
TRBV7-6	NA	once	TRBJ2-2	CASGWAGSNTGELFF	TGTGCCAGCGGGTGGGCAGGGTCGAACACCGGGGAGCTGTTTTTT
TRBV28	TRBD1	NA	TRBJ2-7	CAVNKDRALSRWYF	TGTGCCGTTAACAAGGACAGGGCCTTAAGCAGGTGGTACTTC
TRBV25-1	NA	NA	TRBJ1-6	CASSAETPDNSPLHF	TGTGCCAGCAGTGCGGAGACACCAGATAATTCACCCCTCCACTTT
TRBV9	NA	few	TRBJ1-3	CASSAFSNTIYF	TGTGCCAGCAGCGCCTTTTCGAACACCATATATTTT
TRBV20-1	TRBD1	NA	TRBJ2-7	CSSQGAYEQYF	TGCAGCTCACAGGGGGCCTACGAGCAGTACTTC
TRBV11-2	NA	NA	TRBJ1-1	CASGLGRNTEAFF	TGTGCCAGCGGGCTGGGAAGGAACACTGAAGCTTTCTTT
TRBV18	NA	NA	TRBJ1-1	CASSREQGPEAFF	TGTGCCAGCTCTCGAGAGCAGGGACCTGAAGCTTTCTTT
TRBV11-2	NA	NA	TRBJ2-2	CASSLVSVIDAGELFF	TGTGCCAGCAGCTTAGTAAGCGTTATCGACGCCGGGGAGCTGTTTTTT
TRBV9	NA	NA	TRBJ2-5	CASSVSSGKGGETQYF	TGTGCCAGCAGCGTATCTAGCGGCAAAGGGGGGGAGACCCAGTACTTC
TRBV7-9	TRBD1	NA	TRBJ2-4	CASSLGGQGRAKNIQYF	TGTGCCAGCAGCTTAGGGGGACAGGGCCGAGCCAAAAACATTCAGTACTTC
TRBV28	TRBD1	once	TRBJ1-1	CATGPGQGAVNTEAFF	TGTGCCACTGGACCGGGACAGGGGGCCGTGAACACTGAAGCTTTCTTT
TRBV2	NA	NA	TRBJ1-5	CASGNRGQSNQPQHF	TGTGCCAGCGGGAACCGAGGTCAGAGCAATCAGCCCCAGCATTTT
TRBV27	TRBD1	NA	TRBJ2-2	CASRQGQHNTGELFF	TGTGCCAGCAGACAGGGACAGCATAACACCGGGGAGCTGTTTTTT
TRBV6-8	NA	NA	TRBJ2-5	CASSYSTGVPGGETQYF	TGTGCCAGCAGTTACTCCACGGGGGTCCCAGGGGGAGAGACCCAGTACTTC
TRBV7-9	NA	NA	TRBJ1-5	CASSLERANQPQHF	TGTGCCAGCAGCTTAGAGAGGGCAAATCAGCCCCAGCATTTT
TRBV6-5	TRBD1	few	TRBJ1-6	CASSEGQGNSPLHF	TGTGCCAGCAGTGAGGGACAGGGGAATTCACCCCTCCACTTT
TRBV28	NA	few	TRBJ2-3	CASSFANTQYF	TGTGCCAGCAGTTTCGCGAATACGCAGTATTTT
TRBV7-8	NA	NA	TRBJ1-1	CASSFTGLSTEAFF	TGTGCCAGCAGCTTTACAGGGCTTAGTACTGAAGCTTTCTTT
TRBV14	NA	NA	TRBJ1-1	CASSPPGMNTEAFF	TGTGCCAGCAGCCCTCCCGGGATGAACACTGAAGCTTTCTTT
TRBV19	TRBD1	NA	TRBJ2-5	CASSIRTGAKETQYF	TGTGCCAGTAGTATCCGGACAGGGGCTAAAGAGACCCAGTACTTC
TRBV10-3	TRBD1	NA	TRBJ1-2	CAISEPGTGVKVGYGYTF	TGTGCCATCAGTGAGCCCGGGACAGGGGTAAAGGTCGGTTATGGCTACACCTTC
TRBV7-9	NA	once	TRBJ1-6	CASSPPGNSPLHF	TGTGCCAGCAGCCCCCCGGGGAATTCACCCCTCCACTTT
TRBV6-1	NA	NA	TRBJ1-5	CASSEVDNQPQHF	TGTGCCAGCAGTGAAGTGGACAATCAGCCCCAGCATTTT
TRBV7-9	NA	NA	TRBJ1-3	CASSSPVESSGNTIYF	TGTGCCAGCAGCTCACCCGTTGAGAGCTCTGGAAACACCATATATTTT
TRBV13	TRBD1	NA	TRBJ1-5	CASSFRTGGGNQPQHF	TGTGCCAGCAGCTTCCGGACAGGGGGTGGGAATCAGCCCCAGCATTTT
TRBV6-5	TRBD1	NA	TRBJ1-6	CASIRDRGGSPLHF	TGTGCCAGCATTAGGGACAGGGGAGGGTCACCCCTCCACTTT
TRBV5-6	TRBD1	NA	TRBJ2-3	CASSLLGQGATDTQYF	TGTGCCAGCAGCTTGCTTGGACAGGGGGCTACAGATACGCAGTATTTT
TRBV4-2	TRBD1	once	TRBJ1-5	CASSQGAGTAYSNQPQHF	TGTGCCAGCAGCCAAGGAGCGGGGACAGCTTATAGCAATCAGCCCCAGCATTTT
TRBV10-2	NA	NA	TRBJ1-4	CASSEQTATNEKLFF	TGCGCCAGCAGTGAACAGACCGCAACTAATGAAAAACTGTTTTTT
TRBV5-6	TRBD2	NA	TRBJ2-7	CASSSGTSGVPGPYEQYF	TGTGCCAGCAGCTCCGGGACTAGCGGGGTCCCGGGCCCCTACGAGCAGTACTTC
TRBV7-3	TRBD2	few	TRBJ2-1	CASSGTSGRARYNEQFF	TGTGCCAGCAGTGGGACTAGCGGGAGGGCCCGGTACAATGAGCAGTTCTTC
TRBV11-3	TRBD1	NA	TRBJ2-5	CASSEYQGAGETQYF	TGTGCCAGCAGCGAGTATCAGGGGGCTGGAGAGACCCAGTACTTC
TRBV28	NA	NA	TRBJ1-3	CASSPGQISGNTIYF	TGTGCCAGCAGTCCTGGACAGATCTCTGGAAACACCATATATTTT
TRBV5-1	NA	NA	TRBJ2-3	CASSLVSDTQYF	TGCGCCAGCAGCTTGGTTTCAGATACGCAGTATTTT
TRBV7-9	NA	NA	TRBJ2-2	CASSLNINFYTGELFF	TGTGCCAGCAGCCTCAACATTAATTTTTACACCGGGGAGCTGTTTTTT
TRBV28	NA	once	TRBJ1-2	CATRHSANYGYTF	TGTGCCACCCGGCACAGTGCTAACTATGGCTACACCTTC
TRBV5-4	NA	NA	TRBJ1-5	CASSLGGPNQPQHF	TGTGCCAGCAGCTTGGGGGGTCCCAATCAGCCCCAGCATTTT
TRBV6-5	NA	NA	TRBJ1-5	CASSYRAREPQHF	TGTGCCAGCAGTTACAGGGCGAGGGAGCCCCAGCATTTT
TRBV28	NA	NA	TRBJ2-7	CASLQVLNTYEQYF	TGTGCCAGCCTACAGGTTCTAAATACCTACGAGCAGTACTTC
TRBV4-1	NA	few	TRBJ2-1	CASAREGSSYNEQFF	TGCGCCAGCGCTCGAGAGGGAAGCTCCTACAATGAGCAGTTCTTC
TRBV5-6	TRBD2	once	TRBJ2-1	CASSSSGGAEFDEQFF	TGTGCCAGCAGCTCTAGCGGGGGGGCCGAGTTCGATGAGCAGTTCTTC